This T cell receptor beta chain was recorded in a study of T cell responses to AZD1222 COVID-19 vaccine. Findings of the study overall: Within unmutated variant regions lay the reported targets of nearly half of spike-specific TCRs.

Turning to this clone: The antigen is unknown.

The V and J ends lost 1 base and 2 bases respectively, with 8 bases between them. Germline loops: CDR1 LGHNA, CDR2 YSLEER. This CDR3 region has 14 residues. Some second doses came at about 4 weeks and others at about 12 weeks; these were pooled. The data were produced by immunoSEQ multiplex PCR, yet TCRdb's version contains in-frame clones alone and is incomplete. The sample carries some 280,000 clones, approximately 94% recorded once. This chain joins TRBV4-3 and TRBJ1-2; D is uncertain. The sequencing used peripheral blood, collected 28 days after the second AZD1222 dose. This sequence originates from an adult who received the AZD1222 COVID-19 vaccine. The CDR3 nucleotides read TGCGCCAGCAGCCAAGCTAACAGCAACTATGGCTACACCTTC. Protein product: CASSQANSNYGYTF.